The sequence of this TCR beta chain was determined in a study of early T cells in non-severe SARS-CoV-2 infection. Study-wide findings and caveats: Matching results from VDJdb favored anti-spike CD8 responses, leaving private and CD4 specificities undetected.

The CDR3 contains 13 residues. CDR1 MNHNS and CDR2 SASEGT come from the germline V gene. A single record per CDR3 protein comes from TCRdb applying MiXCR to the 5' RACE reads. The sample includes approximately 38,000 distinct CDR3 sequences, 4.7% of them seen just once. On this clonotype itself: The antigen is undetermined. Sequence at one end of the junction differs from germline and may be a read error.

The V gene is TRBV6-1, the J gene TRBJ2-4, with D perhaps given as TRBD1 or TRBD2 (5 bases each). The sequence came from an adult who was a healthcare worker with PCR-confirmed SARS-CoV-2 infection or an uninfected control (not recorded which). The specimen sequenced was whole blood. DNA for the CDR3: TGTGCCAGCTGTGAGATTGGGGGAAACATTCAGTACTTC. Translation: CASCEIGGNIQYF.